These 19 T cell receptor beta chains were sequenced from one sample in a study of identical twins. One entry per CDR3 protein results from TCRdb running MiXCR on the 5' RACE reads. The table has 690,000 or so distinct CDR3 sequences, 8.6% seen once. These records were also assigned to another study, of yellow fever vaccine responses in identical twins.

Sequencing used PBMCs. These receptor sequences come from a woman aged 18-29 years in good health.

This clonotype was observed at least ten times. J is TRBJ2-3 and V is TRBV5-1, with D possibly matching TRBD2 (5 bases). CDR1 is SGHRS, CDR2 YFSETQ, per germline. The CDR3 has 18 residues. V was cut by 4 bases and J by 1 base, with 22 bases left in between. Here the CDR3 reads CASSPLRGPPGGTDTQYF. Here the CDR3 DNA reads TGCGCCAGCAGCCCCCTAAGAGGACCCCCCGGGGGCACAGATACGCAGTATTTT.

There are a few counts of this clonotype. The chain employs TRBV10-3 and TRBJ2-2; D is perhaps TRBD1 (5 bases). The CDR3 is 15 residues long. V dropped 4 bases and J dropped 1 base, with 10 bases sitting between them. CDR1 and CDR2 (germline): ENHRY, SYGVKD. The CDR3 loop reads CAISAGQGNTGELFF. CDR3 DNA: TGTGCCATCAGTGCAGGCCAGGGGAACACCGGGGAGCTGTTTTTT.

This chain links TRBV27 with TRBJ1-2; TRBD1 might be the D (6 bases). Trimming stripped 5 bases from V and 7 bases from J, with 11 bases between. CDR1 and CDR2 (germline): MNHEY, SMNVEV (reference sequence). The CDR3 runs 12 residues. This CDR3 is CASSPGVIGYTF. CDR3 nucleotide sequence: TGTGCCAGCAGTCCAGGGGTTATTGGCTACACCTTC.

The gene calls are TRBV6-5 and TRBJ2-1; the D gene is possibly TRBD1 (5 bases). The germline V and J ends were trimmed by 2 bases and 7 bases, with 9 bases remaining between them. This CDR3 is built from 13 residues. Germline V CDR1 and CDR2: MNHEY, SVGAGI. The CDR3 nucleotides are TGTGCCAGCAGTTACGGGGCTGGGAATGAGCAGTTCTTC. Translating gives CASSYGAGNEQFF.

This chain uses TRBV9 with TRBJ2-3, with a tentative D call TRBD1 (6 bases). This CDR3 contains 15 residues. Trimming took off 6 bases at V and 4 bases at J, with 18 bases between the two ends. Germline V gene sequence: CDR1 SGDLS, CDR2 YYNGEE. The CDR3 region is CASTIARGGSDTQYF. The CDR3 DNA reads as TGTGCCAGCACCATAGCCAGGGGTGGATCAGATACGCAGTATTTT.

This clonotype came up many times. V usage is TRBV2 and J usage is TRBJ2-3; maybe TRBD1 (5 bases). V was trimmed by 2 bases and J by 3 bases, leaving 9 bases between them. The CDR3 length is 14 residues. The germline gives CDR1 SNHLY, CDR2 FYNNEI. The CDR3 region is CASSEQGRTDTQYF. CDR3 in DNA: TGTGCCAGCAGTGAACAGGGTAGGACAGATACGCAGTATTTT.

This clonotype was seen many times. V and J are TRBV7-9 and TRBJ1-4, with unresolved D. The V gene lost 4 bases and the J gene lost 3 bases, with 6 bases spanning the gap. Germline V gene sequence: CDR1 SEHNR, CDR2 FQNEAQ (reference sequence). This CDR3 contains 13 residues. The DNA of the CDR3 is TGTGCCAGCAGCTCCTATCCTAATGAAAAACTGTTTTTT. Protein sequence: CASSSYPNEKLFF. The variable domain in full, with the rest retrieved from reference TRBV7-9 and TRBJ1-4, is DTGVSQNPRHKITKRGQNVTFRCDPISEHNRLYWYRQTLGQGPEFLTYFQNEAQLEKSRLLSDRFSAERPKGSFSTLEIQRTEQGDSAMYLCASSSYPNEKLFFGSGTQLSVL.

This clonotype was seen a handful of times. This sequence joins TRBV11-1 and TRBJ2-1; 11 bases match TRBD2. This CDR3 is built from 19 residues. CDR1 SGHAT and CDR2 FQDESV come from the germline V gene (reference sequence). V was clipped by 4 bases and J by 6 bases; unmatched bases: 17. The CDR3 region is CASSSTSGTWGPRRNEQFF. The DNA of the CDR3 is TGTGCCAGCAGCTCGACTAGCGGGACCTGGGGTCCTCGACGCAATGAGCAGTTCTTC.

This clonotype has just a few counts. This chain connects TRBV12-3 or TRBV12-4 to TRBJ2-7, with D possibly TRBD2 on 7 matching bases. The V and J ends lost 7 bases and 6 bases respectively, with 22 bases between them. This CDR3 spans 15 amino acids. Here the CDR3 DNA reads TGTGCCAGCACTTTTACGGGGGGCCCTGAGTCCGAGCAGTACTTC. This gives the protein CASTFTGGPESEQYF.

This clonotype appeared many times. V and J are TRBV4-1 and TRBJ2-7, with 14 bases identical to TRBD2. V was clipped by 1 base and J by 3 bases; unmatched bases: 2. This CDR3 is 16 amino acids long. The germline V gene encodes CDR1 MGHRA and CDR2 YSYEKL. As DNA, the CDR3 is TGCGCCAGCAGCCAAGGGGGACTAGCGGGAGTCTACGAGCAGTACTTC. Protein product: CASSQGGLAGVYEQYF.

The table lists this clonotype with a count of one. The chain employs TRBV6-2 or TRBV6-3 and TRBJ2-1, with 10 bases fitting TRBD2. Germline loops: CDR1 MNHEY, CDR2 SVGEGT. The CDR3 has 19 residues. After removal of 1 base from V and 10 bases from J, the junction contained 19 bases not matched to a gene. Here the CDR3 reads CASSYYSLTLAGVFGEQFF. The CDR3 DNA is TGTGCCAGCAGTTACTACAGCTTAACCCTAGCGGGAGTTTTTGGGGAGCAGTTCTTC.

This clonotype was seen repeatedly, ten times or more. For the CDR3, the DNA is TGTGCCAGCAGCCTCACCGACAGGGATCCCTACAATGAGCAGTTCTTC. As protein: CASSLTDRDPYNEQFF. The gene calls are TRBV28 and TRBJ2-1; 7 bases agree with TRBD1. Trimming at V came to 6 bases and at J to 2 bases, leaving 10 bases not matched to a gene. Germline V gives CDR1 MDHEN, CDR2 SYDVKM. This CDR3 is 16 amino acids long.

V usage is TRBV28 and J usage is TRBJ2-1; D uncertain. V gave up 1 base and J gave up 8 bases, with 6 bases separating them. Germline V gene lookup returns CDR1 MDHEN and CDR2 SYDVKM. CDR3 length: 12 amino acids. This CDR3 is CASSLSLYEQFF. CDR3 nucleotides: TGTGCCAGCAGTTTATCTCTCTATGAGCAGTTCTTC.

V and J are TRBV4-1 and TRBJ2-7; 13 bases line up with TRBD2. The CDR3 sequence is 19 residues long. With 0 bases clipped from V and 2 bases from J, the junction kept 10 bases outside the gene matches. Germline assignment: CDR1 MGHRA and CDR2 YSYEKL. The CDR3 here is CASSQDVTSGRFSPYEQYF. DNA of the CDR3: TGCGCCAGCAGCCAAGATGTGACTAGCGGGAGGTTTTCCCCCTACGAGCAGTACTTC.

The chain carries TRBV2 and TRBJ1-2, with 8 bases lining up with TRBD1. Germline V gene lookup returns CDR1 SNHLY and CDR2 FYNNEI. V lost 8 bases to trimming and J lost 3 bases; unmatched junction nucleotides: 5. The CDR3 extends over 13 amino acids. The CDR3 here is CASRLDRDYGYTF. The CDR3 coding sequence is TGTGCCAGCCGACTGGACAGGGACTATGGCTACACCTTC.

This clonotype showed up many times. The gene calls are TRBV5-1 and TRBJ2-1; TRBD1 agrees at 10 bases. CDR1 is SGHRS and CDR2 is YFSETQ in the germline V gene. This CDR3 contains 15 residues. Trimming removed 5 bases from V and 7 bases from J; junction bases left unmatched: 9. CDR3 region: CASRSGQGEMNEQFF. Here the CDR3 DNA reads TGCGCCAGCAGATCTGGACAGGGGGAGATGAATGAGCAGTTCTTC.

The sample holds many counts of this clonotype. The chain combines TRBV4-2 with TRBJ2-7, with 8 bases matching TRBD2. The CDR3 runs to 18 residues. With V trimmed by 1 base and J by 4 bases, 15 bases remained unmatched. Germline-derived CDR1 and CDR2 are LGHNA and YNFKEQ. The CDR3 is CASSQVVSGDHQTYEQYF. The CDR3 nucleotides are TGTGCCAGCAGCCAAGTGGTTAGCGGGGACCACCAGACTTACGAGCAGTACTTC.

Only a few counts were recorded for this clonotype. The chain combines TRBV14 with TRBJ2-4; 7 nucleotides match TRBD1. Germline-derived CDR1 and CDR2 are SGHDN and FVKESK. V shed 4 bases and J 1 base; nucleotides not matched to a gene: 4. This CDR3 contains 15 residues. CDR3 residues: CASSRQQGAKNIQYF. DNA of the CDR3: TGTGCCAGCAGCCGTCAACAGGGGGCCAAAAACATTCAGTACTTC.

The chain is built from TRBV11-2 and TRBJ2-2, with D uncertain. The CDR3 contains 15 residues. V shed 5 bases and J shed 5 bases, with 15 bases lying between them. Per germline, CDR1 SGHAT and CDR2 FQNNGV. Here the CDR3 reads CASSEVHSWTGELFF. For the CDR3, the DNA is TGTGCCAGCAGCGAAGTCCACTCGTGGACCGGGGAGCTGTTTTTT.